The present T cell receptor (beta chain) was sequenced within a study of regulatory T cells in long-lasting Graves disease (dated by TCRdb to the early 2020s). Regarding the complete study: Patients with newly diagnosed Graves' disease had been on antithyroid drugs for under 3 months. Persistent Graves' disease patients were compared with newly diagnosed Graves' disease patients by peripheral blood TCR sequencing and RNA sequencing. A total of roughly 33 samples were covered by TCR sequencing, comprising some 13 persistent and around 20 newly diagnosed Graves' disease patients. The study took place in China and was registered as a clinical trial. The investigation overall reported the following: Only peripheral blood was studied, because thyroid tissue, the primary lesion, was inaccessible. Sequencing and analysis were restricted to the TCR beta chain. Persistent disease showed preferential use of TRBV28, TRBJ1-2 and TRBJ2-5, whereas newly diagnosed disease favored TRBV20-1 and TRBJ2-1. Patients with persistent disease shared more public clonotypes (fewer than 3,000) than newly diagnosed patients did (around 1,000). Compared with newly diagnosed patients, persistent Graves' disease patients had lower TCR Shannon entropy and fewer highly expanded clones, which suggests clonal expansion. The authors acknowledged the small sample size as a limitation that may reduce accuracy.

In this sample, this clonotype turned up many times. No cognate antigen has been identified for it. No much larger clone is present one base from it, and per-base qualities are unavailable. Including cysteine and phenylalanine, the CDR3 has 15 amino acids. Of the read, only the CDR3 DNA is kept; its 45 bases are in frame from base 1. Trimming leaves V shorter by 5 bases and J shorter by 2 bases, with the junction holding 6 bases beyond the gene matches. The library came from multiplex PCR. The sequencing machine was an Illumina HiSeq 4000. TCR beta libraries were built with iRepertoire HTBI primers and Arm-PCR amplification of CDR3 regions. PCR products were gel purified before sequencing. Per the source publication's procedure: Across samples, about 64 TRBV and roughly 15 TRBJ segments were identified and used for gene usage analysis of CDR3 amino acid clonotypes. COPE and FqMerger were used to merge filtered high-quality paired reads into contigs. Contigs were aligned with BLAST to IMGT TRBV, TRBD and TRBJ reference genes, and CDR3 was defined per IMGT. Any clonotype with a frequency above 0.1% was classified as a highly expanded clone. Repertoire diversity was measured by Shannon entropy, and V-J evenness by the Gini coefficient. Public clonotypes were defined as clonotypes shared by more than one individual. TCRdb handled the public reads itself, with Q25 trimming in fastp and clone calling in MiXCR, and kept productive beta chains. Identical CDR3 protein sequences are pooled into one entry, listed with their most common genes and DNA. The V and J calls shown here were made by TCRdb, not taken from the authors' results. The sample data list about 320,000 distinct CDR3 sequences, and 18% of these were observed just once. Clones ranked in the top ten supply about 38% of the sample.

Explained via the paper, the time point label denotes: newly diagnosed GD, antithyroid drugs for less than 3 months. For both TCR sequencing and RNA sequencing, RNA was extracted from PBMCs using TRIzol. Graves' disease was diagnosed according to American Thyroid Association guidelines. Recruitment of patients was carried out at an endocrinology department in Xi'an, China. Each patient gave roughly 10 milliliters of peripheral blood, collected in an EDTA anticoagulant tube. Ficoll Paque Plus density gradient separation was used to isolate PBMCs, and no additional T cell sorting was done. RNA quality was checked with an Agilent 2100 Bioanalyzer and agarose gel, and concentration with a NanoDrop 2000.

Sequencing used peripheral blood mononuclear cells (PBMCs), obtained at new diagnosis, from a patient treated with antithyroid drugs. This receptor was identified in a female donor with Graves disease. The chain was built from TRBV12-3 or TRBV12-4 and TRBJ2-1; TRBD2 aligns with 7 central bases. CDR3 loop: CASSAKAGPYNEQFF. The sequenced DNA: TGTGCCAGCAGTGCGAAAGCGGGGCCCTACAATGAGCAGTTCTTC.